This T cell receptor beta chain is from a study of blood T cell repertoires in COVID-19. Turning to the study itself: The United States, Italy and Spain supplied acute and convalescent COVID-19 samples.

Data came from immunoSEQ multiplex PCR; TCRdb stores just in-frame clones and leaves some out. The data contain roughly 380,000 clones, 85% of them singletons. The specimen was peripheral blood. This sequence originates from a woman younger than 35 with acute or convalescent COVID-19.

This CDR3 is CASSSAGAPYNEQFF. CDR3 bases: TGTGCCAGCAGCTCCGCGGGGGCACCCTACAATGAGCAGTTCTTC. The J gene is TRBJ2-1, the V gene TRBV7-2, with D perhaps matching TRBD2 (7 bases). Germline loops: CDR1 SGHTA, CDR2 FQGNSA. V lost 4 bases, J lost 2 bases, and 12 bases lay in between. CDR3 size: 15 residues. Variable domain in full (rest from reference TRBV7-2 and TRBJ2-1): GAGVSQSPSNKVTEKGKDVELRCDPISGHTALYWYRQSLGQGLEFLIYFQGNSAPDKSGLPSDRFSAERTGGSVSTLTIQRTQQEDSAVYLCASSSAGAPYNEQFFGPGTRLTVL.